This T cell receptor (beta chain) is from a study of response to subunit inactivated influenza vaccine. Overall study findings and caveats: The authors suggested that few new T cells are recruited per seasonal influenza vaccination.

Comment on this clonotype: Its antigen is unidentified.

TCRdb recomputed calls from the RT-PCR reads with MiXCR, one row per CDR3 protein. The table shows about 570,000 distinct CDR3 sequences, with over 9.5% occurring only once. The CDR3 is 13 amino acids. The V and J ends lost 3 bases and 4 bases respectively, with 9 bases between them. The source of this sequence is a man over 45 who received an inactivated influenza vaccine. This rearrangement joins TRBV12-3 or TRBV12-4 to TRBJ1-2; no firm D call. Sample: PBMCs from blood, taken on the day of vaccination. The CDR3 sequence: CASSLRSRYGYTF. The DNA of the CDR3 is TGTGCCAGCAGTTTGAGATCTCGCTATGGCTACACCTTC.